Reported below is one TCR beta chain. This sample is part of a study of T cell changes during pregnancy in multiple sclerosis. Germline values: CDR1 SEHNR, CDR2 FQNEAQ (reference sequence). The CDR3 runs 16 residues. The V gene end was trimmed by 1 base and the J gene end by 0 bases; junction bases not matched to a gene: 3. Data came from immunoSEQ multiplex PCR; TCRdb stores just in-frame clones and leaves some out. The profile shows about 59,000 clones, approximately 90% of them singletons. The chain joins TRBV7-9 to TRBJ2-1; the match to TRBD2 covers 7 bases. The origin of this receptor is a female donor in good health, enrolled as a control in a pregnancy study. Sequences were derived from peripheral blood, sampled in the second trimester of pregnancy. CDR3 bases: TGTGCCAGCAGCTTAGTGGGCGGGAGCTCCTACAATGAGCAGTTCTTC. This translates into CASSLVGGSSYNEQFF.